These T cell receptor beta chains were read from a single sample in a study of cytomegalovirus exposure and HLA in healthy donors. The repertoire was sequenced with immunoSEQ multiplex PCR; TCRdb's copy has only in-frame clones and lacks some. The sample consists of over 70,000 clones, nearly 80% of them appearing once. The sequenced sample was PBMCs. The receptor source for this set is a woman between 50 and 59 years old in good health and CMV-seropositive. CDR3s include the opening cysteine and the closing phenylalanine or tryptophan. The D gene is left open where the match is weak. Not every row has a clone size; where given, it reads once, few, many or a size class.

>.|TRBV6-6|.|TRBJ2-2
CASSYLSGNTGELFF
TGTGCCAGCAGTTACCTTAGCGGAAACACCGGGGAGCTGTTTTTT
>.|TRBV27|TRBD2|TRBJ2-2
CASSTPAGANTGELFF
TGTGCCAGCAGTACCCCAGCGGGAGCAAACACCGGGGAGCTGTTTTTT
>.|TRBV5-1|TRBD2|TRBJ2-7
CASSWTSGASYEQYF
TGCGCCAGCAGCTGGACTAGCGGGGCCTCCTACGAGCAGTACTTC
>.|TRBV18|.|TRBJ2-6
CASSPMGGARFGSGANVLTF
TGTGCCAGCTCACCGATGGGGGGGGCGCGTTTCGGTTCTGGGGCCAACGTCCTGACTTTC
>.|TRBV19|.|TRBJ1-1
CASSMSGYDTEAFF
TGTGCCAGTAGTATGTCAGGGTATGACACTGAAGCTTTCTTT
>once|TRBV27|.|TRBJ1-6
CASSLTGRGSYNSPLHF
TGTGCCAGCAGTTTAACTGGTAGAGGATCGTATAATTCACCCCTCCACTTT
>.|TRBV9|TRBD1|TRBJ1-6
CASSAGQGSPLHF
TGTGCCAGCAGCGCGGGACAGGGGTCACCCCTCCACTTT
>.|TRBV30|.|TRBJ2-3
CAWSLRDTDTQYF
TGTGCCTGGAGCCTCCGGGACACAGATACGCAGTATTTT
>once|TRBV5-4|TRBD1|TRBJ2-6
CASSSTTGAGANVLTF
TGTGCCAGCAGCTCTACGACAGGGGCTGGGGCCAACGTCCTGACTTTC
>few|TRBV15|.|TRBJ1-3
CATSRDGLSGNTIYF
TGTGCCACCAGCAGAGATGGGCTCTCTGGAAACACCATATATTTT
>.|TRBV7-8|TRBD1|TRBJ1-6
CASSSQTGGNSPLHF
TGTGCCAGCAGCTCCCAGACAGGGGGTAATTCACCCCTCCACTTT
>.|TRBV15|.|TRBJ2-1
CATSSSSSSYNEQFF
TGTGCCACCAGCAGTTCGTCGAGCTCCTACAATGAGCAGTTCTTC
>.|TRBV2|TRBD2|TRBJ2-5
CASSGGLAGGKTQYF
TGTGCCAGCAGTGGTGGCCTAGCGGGGGGAAAGACCCAGTACTTC
>.|TRBV9|TRBD1|TRBJ2-1
CASSVSRTGGSYNEQFF
TGTGCCAGCAGCGTTTCCCGGACAGGGGGCTCCTACAATGAGCAGTTCTTC
>.|TRBV5-1|.|TRBJ1-2
CASSLSGSKDGYTF
TGCGCCAGCAGCTTGTCGGGGTCGAAGGATGGCTACACCTTC
>.|TRBV18|TRBD1|TRBJ2-5
CASLNSGTEETQYF
TGTGCCAGCTTAAATTCCGGGACAGAAGAGACCCAGTACTTC
>.|TRBV11-2|.|TRBJ1-5
CASSLDLEGVQPQHF
TGTGCCAGCAGCTTAGATCTTGAAGGGGTTCAGCCCCAGCATTTT
>.|TRBV27|.|TRBJ1-5
CASKAIGRGGPQHF
TGTGCCAGCAAAGCCATCGGGCGGGGAGGGCCCCAGCATTTT
>.|TRBV29-1|TRBD2|TRBJ2-7
CSVNSGGPTYEQYF
TGCAGCGTAAATAGCGGGGGGCCCACCTACGAGCAGTACTTC
>.|TRBV7-9|.|TRBJ1-1
CASSYIGGTEAFF
TGTGCCAGCAGCTACATAGGAGGAACTGAAGCTTTCTTT
>few|TRBV2|TRBD1|TRBJ2-7
CASERTGSHEQYF
TGTGCCAGCGAAAGGACAGGTAGCCACGAGCAGTACTTC
>.|TRBV6-6|.|TRBJ2-6
CASSLRQSGANVLTF
TGTGCCAGCAGTCTTCGACAGTCCGGGGCCAACGTCCTGACTTTC
>.|TRBV30|.|TRBJ1-3
CAGGRVPGGNTIYF
TGTGCAGGAGGGAGGGTGCCCGGAGGAAACACCATATATTTT
>once|TRBV10-3|TRBD2|TRBJ2-1
CATSPRGALDEQFF
TGTGCCACCTCCCCGCGGGGGGCGCTAGATGAGCAGTTCTTC
>once|TRBV13|.|TRBJ2-2
CASSLYPALGGVNTGELFF
TGTGCCAGCAGCTTATATCCCGCCCTAGGGGGAGTTAACACCGGGGAGCTGTTTTTT
>once|TRBV7-2|TRBD1|TRBJ1-3
CASTQPGQGPGNTIYF
TGTGCCAGCACCCAACCGGGACAGGGGCCTGGAAACACCATATATTTT
>few|TRBV9|.|TRBJ2-7
CASSAWGGPPPYEQYF
TGTGCCAGCAGCGCGTGGGGAGGACCCCCTCCATACGAGCAGTACTTC
>.|TRBV10-3|.|TRBJ1-2
CAISERPASNFYGYTF
TGTGCCATCAGTGAAAGGCCAGCGAGCAATTTCTATGGCTACACCTTC
>.|TRBV5-4|.|TRBJ2-7
CASSSQGYEQYF
TGTGCCAGCAGCTCCCAGGGCTACGAGCAGTACTTC